A single sample is the source of the 8 T cell receptor beta chains below, sequenced in a study of monozygotic twins with inflammatory bowel disease. TCRdb reprocessed the 5' RACE reads and stores each CDR3 protein as one record, lacking DNA. The repertoire table contains approximately 160,000 distinct CDR3 sequences. The source material was blood. Source of these receptors: a human donor with ulcerative colitis or Crohn's disease, or a healthy co-twin of an affected twin (not recorded which).

The gene calls are TRBV7-6 and TRBJ1-1; TCRdb selects TRBD1, and the lack of DNA leaves this call unchecked. The CDR3 is made up of 15 amino acids. Germline CDR1 SGHVS, CDR2 FNYEAQ. CDR3: CASSSGFGPATEAFF.

The V and J genes are TRBV5-8 and TRBJ1-5; TCRdb reports TRBD1, a call that lacks DNA to check it against. Germline V gene data show CDR1 as SGHTS and CDR2 as YDEGEE. The CDR3 spans 17 residues. The CDR3 region is CASSPPWEGTPRQPQHF.

The chain combines TRBV7-6 with TRBJ2-2. The CDR3 is 16 amino acids. The germline V gene has CDR1 SGHVS and CDR2 FNYEAQ. CDR3 sequence: CASSLATSGSTGELFF.

V is TRBV5-4 and J is TRBJ2-4; the D call from TCRdb, TRBD2, cannot be confirmed without DNA. This CDR3 comprises 17 residues. Germline loops: CDR1 SGHNT, CDR2 YYREEE (reference sequence). The CDR3 sequence: CASSPGASGRSWNIQYF.

The rearrangement joins TRBV7-9 to TRBJ2-7; there is no DNA to check the TCRdb D call of TRBD2. CDR3 length: 17 amino acids. Looked up from germline, CDR1 is SEHNR and CDR2 is FQNEAQ (reference sequence). The CDR3 loop is CASSSSPTGLAVYEQYF.

The rearrangement joins TRBV5-6 to TRBJ2-7. Germline-derived CDR1 and CDR2 are SGHDT and YYEEEE. The CDR3 runs to 12 residues. This CDR3 is CASSLTAYEQYF.

The genes are TRBV5-1 and TRBJ2-7; the TCRdb D gene call, TRBD1, has no DNA to confirm it. CDR1 SGHRS and CDR2 YFSETQ come from the germline V gene. The CDR3 has 19 residues. The CDR3: CASSPRMSGGGRKSYEQYF.

This sequence joins TRBV27 and TRBJ1-2; with no DNA, the TCRdb D assignment of TRBD1 cannot be verified. CDR3 length equals 13 residues. CDR1 is MNHEY and CDR2 is SMNVEV in the germline V gene (reference sequence). CDR3 sequence reads: CASSYRTGNGYTF.